This T cell receptor (beta chain) was identified in a study of beta chain features in type 1 diabetes. About the study: Cell yields, gender and age were comparable in patients and healthy donors. Findings and limits, study-wide: Moderate but significant shortening of TCRB CDR3s was recorded in all four CD4+ subsets from Type 1 diabetes patients. Naive, central memory and regulatory TCRB repertoires appeared more similar among patients than healthy donors.

This clone turned up a few times. Its antigen is as yet unknown. Donors contributed one heparinised blood draw apiece, averaging about 120 mL. This CDR3 is built from 16 residues. J gave up 5 bases and V 3 bases, and 9 bases lay outside the gene matches. The germline gives CDR1 SGHVS, CDR2 FNYEAQ. Expressed TCRB transcripts were sequenced after all isolated RNA was converted to cDNA. Sequencing was performed with immunoSEQ multiplex PCR; in TCRdb, only in-frame clones are kept and a portion is missing. The repertoire has about 160,000 clones, around 8.4% of them found once; the top ten carry around 0.5%.

The sample was central memory CD4+ T cells from blood. The sequence came from a young woman with type 1 diabetes. This chain connects TRBV7-6 to TRBJ2-5; 10 bases agree with TRBD1. The CDR3 region has the DNA TGTGCCAGCAGCTTCGCACGTGGACAGGGGGTGGAGACCCAGTACTTC. It encodes CASSFARGQGVETQYF.